This is a list of T cell receptor beta chains from one sample in a study of shared clonotypes between healthy human individuals. Clones were read by immunoSEQ multiplex PCR, and TCRdb kept only the in-frame ones, dropping some. The sample contains 1.6 million or so clones, roughly 96% of which appear only once. Sequencing was done on a sample of naive CD4+ T cells sorted from blood. All receptors derive from a man aged 25 to 45 in good health. The CDR3 runs from the conserved cysteine through the conserved F or W. The D gene is left open where the match is weak. Rows give clone size only sometimes, using once, few, many, or a class for an expanded clone.

V	J	size	D	DNA	CDR3
TRBV6-1	TRBJ1-2	-	TRBD1	TGTGCCAGCAGTGGATGGGACAGGGGAAGTGATGGCTACACCTTC	CASSGWDRGSDGYTF
TRBV5-4	TRBJ2-1	-	TRBD1	TGTGCCAGCAGCCACCCGACAGGGACCAATGAGCAGTTCTTC	CASSHPTGTNEQFF
TRBV4-3	TRBJ2-2	-	TRBD2	TGCGCCAGCAGCCAAGAAGGGCTCGCGGGAGTGCCCACCGGGGAGCTGTTTTTT	CASSQEGLAGVPTGELFF
TRBV9	TRBJ2-1	-	-	TGTGCCAGCAGCGAAAAGGGGGGACACGCTTACAATGAGCAGTTCTTC	CASSEKGGHAYNEQFF
TRBV25-1	TRBJ1-1	-	-	TGTGCCAGCAGTGAGCACGGACGGAACACTGAAGCTTTCTTT	CASSEHGRNTEAFF
TRBV28	TRBJ2-7	-	-	TGTGCCAGCAGTCAATCGGACAGAACCTACGAGCAGTACTTC	CASSQSDRTYEQYF
TRBV7-3	TRBJ2-5	-	TRBD1	TGTGCCAGCAGCCTACAGGGGGAAGAGACCCAGTACTTC	CASSLQGEETQYF
TRBV28	TRBJ2-7	-	-	TGTGCCAGCAGTTGGAAGTACGAGCAGTACTTC	CASSWKYEQYF
TRBV7-9	TRBJ2-7	-	-	TGTGCCAGCAGCTTACGGACGGGAGAGCAGTACTTC	CASSLRTGEQYF
TRBV4-2	TRBJ2-7	-	TRBD2	TGTGCCAGCAGCCCAATTCTAGCGGGAAAGGTTCACGAGCAGTACTTC	CASSPILAGKVHEQYF
TRBV6-1	TRBJ1-5	-	-	TGTGCCAGCTTGGGGGTTGCAAATCAGCCCCAGCATTTT	CASLGVANQPQHF
TRBV5-1	TRBJ1-1	-	-	TGCGCCAGCAGCCGGGAGGGGGGCACTGAAGCTTTCTTT	CASSREGGTEAFF
TRBV9	TRBJ1-4	-	-	TGTGCCAGCAGCCCAGGGATTACTAATGAAAAACTGTTTTTT	CASSPGITNEKLFF
TRBV6-1	TRBJ2-4	-	-	TGTGCCAGCAGTGAAAGAGGGGTGCTGGGGGCGGTGGCCAAAAACATTCAGTACTTC	CASSERGVLGAVAKNIQYF
TRBV28	TRBJ2-7	-	-	TGTGCCAGCGGGCGATCCGAACTCGTGCAGTACTTC	CASGRSELVQYF
TRBV5-1	TRBJ2-7	-	-	TGCGCCAGCAGCTTGGAGGGGGGACAGTTTTACGAGCAGTACTTC	CASSLEGGQFYEQYF
TRBV5-6	TRBJ2-7	-	-	TGTGCCAGCAGCTTGGGCGTCAGATACAACGAGCAGTACTTC	CASSLGVRYNEQYF
TRBV27	TRBJ1-5	-	-	TGTGCCAGCAGGGGGGCTTATAGCAATCAGCCCCAGCATTTT	CASRGAYSNQPQHF
TRBV18	TRBJ2-7	-	TRBD2	TGTGCCAGCTCACGCTGGGGGGGAGAGCGGTACGAGCAGTACTTC	CASSRWGGERYEQYF
TRBV7-9	TRBJ2-1	-	-	TGTGCCAGCAGCCGAACAAACAATGAGCAGTTCTTC	CASSRTNNEQFF
TRBV19	TRBJ1-3	-	-	TGTGCCAGTAGTATGGATACAGGGAGCTCTGGAAACACCATATATTTT	CASSMDTGSSGNTIYF
TRBV4-3	TRBJ2-5	-	TRBD2	TGCGCCAGCAGCCAAAGAGCGGGAGTCAGTGGGGAGACCCAGTACTTC	CASSQRAGVSGETQYF
TRBV5-1	TRBJ2-2	-	TRBD1	TGCGCCAGCAAGATTCTGGCAGGGGGCGGATTCAGTACCTACACCGGGGAGCTGTTTTTT	CASKILAGGGFSTYTGELFF
TRBV2	TRBJ2-7	-	-	TGTGCCAGCAGTGCTGACAGTTACGAGCAGTACTTC	CASSADSYEQYF
TRBV28	TRBJ1-3	-	-	TGTGCCAGCAGCCTACAGGGAACCTCTGGAAACACCATATATTTT	CASSLQGTSGNTIYF
TRBV11-3	TRBJ1-1	-	-	TGTGCCAGCAGGAAGGGTGAGAACACTGAAGCTTTCTTT	CASRKGENTEAFF
TRBV5-1	TRBJ1-5	-	-	TGCGCCAGCAGCTTGGGGGGCAGGGAGACTCAGCCCCAGCATTTT	CASSLGGRETQPQHF
TRBV28	TRBJ1-1	-	-	TGTGCCAGCACCTCGGTCAGGACCCAAGCTTTCTTT	CASTSVRTQAFF
TRBV5-1	TRBJ2-1	-	TRBD2	TGCGCCAGCAGCTTTGTAATAGCGGGGGACAATGAGCAGTTCTTC	CASSFVIAGDNEQFF
TRBV28	TRBJ2-7	-	TRBD2	TGTGCCAGCAGCCAACGTCCGGGACTAGCGGGAAGATACGAGCAGTACTTC	CASSQRPGLAGRYEQYF
TRBV9	TRBJ1-4	-	TRBD1	TGTGCCAGCAGCGTGGGACAGGTGGATCCAAAATACGAAAAACTGTTTTTT	CASSVGQVDPKYEKLFF
TRBV29-1	TRBJ1-1	-	TRBD1	TGCAGCGTTGAAGGGGGACAGGGGGCGCAGAGGACTGAAGCTTTCTTT	CSVEGGQGAQRTEAFF
TRBV6-6	TRBJ1-2	-	TRBD1	TGTGCCAGCAGTTACTCGAGGGACAGGGGGCCTCGCTACACCTTC	CASSYSRDRGPRYTF
TRBV15	TRBJ2-5	-	-	TGTGCCACCAGCAGGGGTTGGGAGACCACGTACCAAGAGACCCAGTACTTC	CATSRGWETTYQETQYF
TRBV5-1	TRBJ2-4	-	TRBD2	TGCGCCAGCAGCTTGGGCCCCGTGGGAGGGGTGGAAAACATTCAGTACTTC	CASSLGPVGGVENIQYF
TRBV2	TRBJ1-2	-	-	TGTGCCAGCAGGTGGCAGAATGAGGGCTACACCTTC	CASRWQNEGYTF
TRBV7-9	TRBJ2-7	-	TRBD2	TGTGCCAGCAGCTTAATACACGGGACTAGCGGGAGACGCTACGAGCAGTACTTC	CASSLIHGTSGRRYEQYF
TRBV4-3	TRBJ2-3	-	-	TGCGCCAGCAGCCAAGTGGCGGGGATAGTAGGGGATACGCAGTATTTT	CASSQVAGIVGDTQYF
TRBV7-9	TRBJ2-1	-	-	TGTGCCAGCAGCTTGAAAACGGGAGGGGGCCATGAGCAGTTCTTC	CASSLKTGGGHEQFF
TRBV15	TRBJ1-4	-	-	TGTGCCACCAGCAGACCTCCCGGAAAACTGTTTTTT	CATSRPPGKLFF
TRBV11-2	TRBJ2-5	once	-	TGTGCCAGCAGCTTAGGTCGACTACAGGCAGGACGAGAGACCCAGTACTTC	CASSLGRLQAGRETQYF
TRBV27	TRBJ1-1	-	TRBD1	TGTGCCAGCAGTTTGAACAGGGGCTGGAACACTGAAGCTTTCTTT	CASSLNRGWNTEAFF
TRBV2	TRBJ2-7	-	-	TGTGCCAGCAGCCCCGGCAGGGCTGGCTACGAGCAGTACTTC	CASSPGRAGYEQYF
TRBV28	TRBJ1-4	-	-	TGTGCCAGCAGTTTAGTGCAAGATGAAAAACTGTTTTTT	CASSLVQDEKLFF
TRBV18	TRBJ1-5	-	-	TGTGCCAGCTCACCACCGTGGTCCGCCCAATCGTGGGCCCAGCATTTT	CASSPPWSAQSWAQHF
TRBV18	TRBJ1-1	once	TRBD1	TGTGCCAGCTCACCGACAGGGCGGAACACTGAAGCTTTCTTT	CASSPTGRNTEAFF
TRBV5-6	TRBJ1-3	-	-	TGTGCCAGCAGCTTTTATTCCGGGGGGCCGAAAAACACCATATATTTT	CASSFYSGGPKNTIYF
TRBV9	TRBJ1-5	-	-	TGTGCCAGCAGCTCCGACATGACTCAGCCCCAGCATTTT	CASSSDMTQPQHF
TRBV5-1	TRBJ2-7	-	TRBD2	TGCGCCAGCAGCTCCGCGGGAGACGCCTACGAGCAGTACTTC	CASSSAGDAYEQYF
TRBV13	TRBJ2-7	-	TRBD1	TGTGCCAGCAGCTCGGGACAGAAGATGTCCTACGAGCAGTACTTC	CASSSGQKMSYEQYF
TRBV5-1	TRBJ2-2	-	TRBD2	TGCGCCAGCAGCCTGCCCCAGGGCGGGAGGGCCTGGTCGGAGCTGTTTTTT	CASSLPQGGRAWSELFF
TRBV15	TRBJ2-7	-	TRBD2	TGTGCCACCAGCAGAAGAGCGGGAGAGGGGACCTACGAGCAGTACTTC	CATSRRAGEGTYEQYF
TRBV11-2	TRBJ2-7	-	-	TGTGCCAGCAGCCATGGCGTCTACGAGCAGTACTTC	CASSHGVYEQYF
TRBV25-1	TRBJ2-3	-	TRBD2	TGTGCCACTGCCTCCACTAGCGGTAATACGCAGTATTTT	CATASTSGNTQYF
TRBV27	TRBJ2-7	-	TRBD2	TGTGCCAGCAGGGTCGCGGGAGGGCCCCACGAGCAGTACTTC	CASRVAGGPHEQYF